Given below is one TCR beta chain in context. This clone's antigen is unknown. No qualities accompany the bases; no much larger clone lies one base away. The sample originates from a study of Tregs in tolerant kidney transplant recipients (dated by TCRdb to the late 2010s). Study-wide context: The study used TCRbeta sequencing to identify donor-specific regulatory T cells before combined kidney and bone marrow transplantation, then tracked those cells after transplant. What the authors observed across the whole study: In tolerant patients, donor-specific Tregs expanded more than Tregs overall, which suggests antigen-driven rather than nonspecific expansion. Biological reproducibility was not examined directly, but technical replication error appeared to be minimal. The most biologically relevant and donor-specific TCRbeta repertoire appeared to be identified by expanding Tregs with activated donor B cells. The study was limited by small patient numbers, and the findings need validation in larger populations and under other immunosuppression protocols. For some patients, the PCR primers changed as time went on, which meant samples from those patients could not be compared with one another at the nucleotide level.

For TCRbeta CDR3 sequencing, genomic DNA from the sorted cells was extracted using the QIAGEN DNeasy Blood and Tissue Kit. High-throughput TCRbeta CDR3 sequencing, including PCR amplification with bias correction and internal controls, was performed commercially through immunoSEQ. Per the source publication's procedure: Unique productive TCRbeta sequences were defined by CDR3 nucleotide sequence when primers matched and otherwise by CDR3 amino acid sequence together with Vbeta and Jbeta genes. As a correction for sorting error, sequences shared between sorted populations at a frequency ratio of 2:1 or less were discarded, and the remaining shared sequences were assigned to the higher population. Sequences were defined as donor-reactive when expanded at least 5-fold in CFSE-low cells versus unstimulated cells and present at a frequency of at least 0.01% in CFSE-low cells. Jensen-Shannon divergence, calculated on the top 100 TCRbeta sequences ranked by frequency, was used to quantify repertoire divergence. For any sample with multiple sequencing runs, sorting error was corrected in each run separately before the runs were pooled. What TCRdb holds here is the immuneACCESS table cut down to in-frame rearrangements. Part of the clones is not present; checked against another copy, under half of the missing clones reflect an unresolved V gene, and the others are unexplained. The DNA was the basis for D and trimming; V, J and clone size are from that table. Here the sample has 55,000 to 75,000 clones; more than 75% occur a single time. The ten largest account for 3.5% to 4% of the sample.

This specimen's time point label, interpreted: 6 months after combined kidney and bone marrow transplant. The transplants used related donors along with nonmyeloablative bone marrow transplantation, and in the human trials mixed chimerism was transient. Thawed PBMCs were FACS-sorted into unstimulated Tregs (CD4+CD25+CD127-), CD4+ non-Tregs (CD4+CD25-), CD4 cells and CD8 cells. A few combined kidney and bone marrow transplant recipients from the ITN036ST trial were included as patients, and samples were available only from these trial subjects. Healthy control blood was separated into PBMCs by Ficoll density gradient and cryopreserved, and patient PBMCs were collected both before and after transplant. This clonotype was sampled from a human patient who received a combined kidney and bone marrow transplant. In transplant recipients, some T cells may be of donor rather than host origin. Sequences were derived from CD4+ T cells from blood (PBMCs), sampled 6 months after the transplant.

This receptor carries the CDR3 CASSQDVRQGETEAFF. The DNA sequence is given as TGTGCCAGCAGCCAAGATGTCAGGCAGGGTGAGACTGAAGCTTTCTTT. The chain couples TRBV4-2 to TRBJ1-1, with a weak D call of TRBD1 (5 bases match). The germline V gene encodes CDR1 LGHNA and CDR2 YNFKEQ. Between the V and J ends, shortened by 0 bases and 5 bases respectively, the junction contains 16 bases. The CDR3, from cysteine to phenylalanine, totals 16 residues. Solely the CDR3 DNA is kept, with 48 bases framed from the first base.